Listed here is a single T cell receptor (beta chain). Antigen specificity is unknown. The junction shows a germline mismatch at one end, possibly a read error. The entry originates in a study of read filtering for tumor transcriptome and immune sequencing. Study summary: Mean patient age was approximately 71 years, range roughly 40 to 85; approximately 18 male, around 14 female. Study-wide results and caveats: Correlation between methods rose after single-read clonotypes were removed. This fraction held mixed bone marrow immune cells after CD138-negative sorting. Compared with RNA-seq, IR-seq gave much higher clonotype depth and reliability.

The CDR3 sequence is 13 residues long. CDR1 and CDR2 (germline): SQVTM, ANQGSEA. This library used roughly 370 ng RNA and molecular barcoded adaptors spanning alpha/delta and beta/gamma chains. TCRdb fed the reads into MiXCR, producing one record per CDR3 protein. The repertoire holds roughly 49,000 distinct CDR3 sequences, with around 21% as singletons. The source material was a population of CD138-negative cells sorted from bone marrow. The chain has TRBV29-1 and TRBJ1-1; possibly TRBD1 for D (6 bases). This clonotype was obtained from a donor at least 40 years old with multiple myeloma. CDR3 sequence: CSVTRDTSTEAFF. CDR3 nucleotides: TGCAGCGTGACACGGGACACGAGCACTGAAGCTTTTTTT.